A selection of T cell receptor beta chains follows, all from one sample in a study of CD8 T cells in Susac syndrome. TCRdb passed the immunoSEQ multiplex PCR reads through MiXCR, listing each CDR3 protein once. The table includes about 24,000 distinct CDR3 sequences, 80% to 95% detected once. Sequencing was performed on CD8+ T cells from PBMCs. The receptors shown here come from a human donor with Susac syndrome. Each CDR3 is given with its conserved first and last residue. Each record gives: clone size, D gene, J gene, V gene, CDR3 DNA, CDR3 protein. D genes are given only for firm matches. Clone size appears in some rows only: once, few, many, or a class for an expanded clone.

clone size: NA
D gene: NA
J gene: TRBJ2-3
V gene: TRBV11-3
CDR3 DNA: TGTGCCAGCAGCCCGCGACCGGGGACGCAGTATTTT
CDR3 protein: CASSPRPGTQYF

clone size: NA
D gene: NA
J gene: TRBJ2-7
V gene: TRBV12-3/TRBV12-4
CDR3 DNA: TGTGCCAGCAACCTAGGCCGAGTTTACGAGCAGTACTTC
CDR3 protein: CASNLGRVYEQYF

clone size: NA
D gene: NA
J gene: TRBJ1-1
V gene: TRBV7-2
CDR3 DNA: TGTGCCAGCAGCTCGTCAGGGGTGAGAGCTTTCTTT
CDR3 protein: CASSSSGVRAFF

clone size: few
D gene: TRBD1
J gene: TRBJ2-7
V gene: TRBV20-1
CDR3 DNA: TGCAGTGCTAGAGATTGGGCCGGGACAGGGGCCTACGAGCAGTACTTC
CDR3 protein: CSARDWAGTGAYEQYF

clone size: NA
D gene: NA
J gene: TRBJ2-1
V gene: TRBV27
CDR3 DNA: TGTGCCAGCAGTTTAAGCAGAGGGTTTAATGAGCAGTTCTTC
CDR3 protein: CASSLSRGFNEQFF

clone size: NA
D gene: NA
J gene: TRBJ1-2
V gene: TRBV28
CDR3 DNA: TGTGCCAGCAGTTTGCTGCAGGGGCCTCTAACCTTC
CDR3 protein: CASSLLQGPLTF

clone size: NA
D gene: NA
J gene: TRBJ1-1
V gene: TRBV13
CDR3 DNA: TGTGCCAGCAGTTTTCAGGTCACTTTTGGCACTGAAGCTTTCTTT
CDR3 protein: CASSFQVTFGTEAFF

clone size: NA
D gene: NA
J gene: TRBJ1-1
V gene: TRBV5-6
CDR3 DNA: TGTGCCAGCAGCTTGGCCGTAACCGAGAACACTGAAGCTTTCTTT
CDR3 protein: CASSLAVTENTEAFF

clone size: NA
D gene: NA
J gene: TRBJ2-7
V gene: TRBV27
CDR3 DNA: TGTGCCAGCTCGACTAATGGATTAGAGCAGTACTTC
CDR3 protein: CASSTNGLEQYF

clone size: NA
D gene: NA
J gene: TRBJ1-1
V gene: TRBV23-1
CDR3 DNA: TGCGCCAGCAGTCAGTTGGACAGCAGCCAGAACACTGAAGCTTTCTTT
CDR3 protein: CASSQLDSSQNTEAFF

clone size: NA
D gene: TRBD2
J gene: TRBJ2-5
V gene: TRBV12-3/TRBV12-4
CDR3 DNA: TGTGCCAGCAGTTTAGACTTTGGGACTAGCGGGCTCCAGTACTTC
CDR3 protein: CASSLDFGTSGLQYF

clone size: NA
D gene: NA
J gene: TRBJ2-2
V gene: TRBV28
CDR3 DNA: TGTGCCAGCAGTTTATTCCTAGCGACGAACACCGGGGAGCTGTTTTTT
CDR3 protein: CASSLFLATNTGELFF

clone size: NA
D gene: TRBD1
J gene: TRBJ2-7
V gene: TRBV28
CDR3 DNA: TGTGCCAGCAGTAAGACAGGGGGAACCTACGAGCAGTACTTC
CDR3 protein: CASSKTGGTYEQYF

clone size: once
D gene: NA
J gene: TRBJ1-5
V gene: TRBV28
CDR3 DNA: TGTGCCAGCAGTTTAGCGAGAGGGGTTAGCAATCAGCCCCAGCATTTT
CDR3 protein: CASSLARGVSNQPQHF

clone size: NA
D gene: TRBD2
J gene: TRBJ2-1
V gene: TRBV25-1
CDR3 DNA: TGTGCCAGCAGTGCGCGACTAGCGGGATACAATGAGCAGTTCTTC
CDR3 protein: CASSARLAGYNEQFF

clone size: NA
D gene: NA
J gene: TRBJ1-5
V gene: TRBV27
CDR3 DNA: TGTGCCAGCAGTTGGGGGGCCAATCAGCCCCAGCATTTT
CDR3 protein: CASSWGANQPQHF

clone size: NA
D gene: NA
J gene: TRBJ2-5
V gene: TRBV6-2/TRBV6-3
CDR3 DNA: TGTGCCAGCAGTTATCTCCGGGCCATTGGGGAGACCCAGTACTTC
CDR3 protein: CASSYLRAIGETQYF

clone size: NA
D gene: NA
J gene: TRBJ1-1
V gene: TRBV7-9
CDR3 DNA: TGTGCCAGCAGTGCTTTACGGGGGAGTTACCGATCTCGAGGTGAAGCTTTCTTT
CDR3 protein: CASSALRGSYRSRGEAFF

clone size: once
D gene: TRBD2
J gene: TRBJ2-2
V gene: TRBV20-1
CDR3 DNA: TGCAGTGCCCCGCGGGGGGGGGTTAACACCGGGGAGCTGTTTTTT
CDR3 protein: CSAPRGGVNTGELFF